These 22 T cell receptor beta chains were all obtained from the same sample, sequenced in a study of blood T cell repertoires in COVID-19. The assay was immunoSEQ multiplex PCR, and TCRdb's table has in-frame clones only and misses some. The sample gives 50,000 to 70,000 clones, approximately 92% of which show up once; roughly 2.4% is in the top ten. Sequences were obtained from peripheral blood. These receptor sequences come from a man between 60 and 75 years old with acute or convalescent COVID-19.

The chain recombines TRBV19 with TRBJ1-5; 8 bases are a match to TRBD1. This CDR3 region has 14 residues. The J segment lost 8 bases and the V segment lost 7 bases, leaving 10 bases of the junction unmatched. Germline V gene data show CDR1 as LNHDA and CDR2 as SQIVND (reference sequence). The CDR3 region has the DNA TGTGCCAGTACCGGGACCCGGACAGGGAAGCCCCAGCATTTT. This gives the protein CASTGTRTGKPQHF.

The chain couples TRBV6-5 to TRBJ2-3; 12 bases fit TRBD1. This CDR3 is 14 amino acids long. CDR1 and CDR2 (germline): MNHEY, SVGAGI. V gave up 6 bases and J gave up 7 bases; unmatched junction bases: 5. In DNA form, the CDR3 reads TGTGCCAGCAGCCCGGGACAGGGGGCAAATACGCAGTATTTT. Translation gives CASSPGQGANTQYF.

The chain employs TRBV4-2 and TRBJ1-1, with 8 bases aligning to TRBD1. CDR1 is LGHNA and CDR2 is YNFKEQ in the germline V gene. There are 15 residues in the CDR3. Trimming took 4 bases from V and 1 from J; bases not matched to a gene: 5. CDR3 coding DNA: TGTGCCAGCAGCCGGGAGACAGGGGCGAACACTGAAGCTTTCTTT. Protein sequence: CASSRETGANTEAFF.

The table lists this clone with a count of one. The chain has TRBV11-2 and TRBJ2-4; D might be TRBD1 (5 bases). The V and J ends lost 5 bases and 0 bases respectively, with 11 bases between them. Germline V gives CDR1 SGHAT, CDR2 FQNNGV. The CDR3 covers 15 residues. The CDR3 DNA reads as TGTGCCAGCAGCCCCAGGGTGTTAGCCAAAAACATTCAGTACTTC. Amino acids: CASSPRVLAKNIQYF.

The chain has TRBV6-6 and TRBJ1-5; possible D gene TRBD1, 6 bases. The CDR3 has 17 residues. Trimming pared 5 bases from V and 3 bases from J, leaving 20 bases between. The V gene's germline CDR1 is MNHNY and CDR2 SVGAGI (reference sequence). The CDR3 bases are TGTGCCAGCAGTCCCTACGGGGGGCGCATGGACAATCAGCCCCAGCATTTT. As protein: CASSPYGGRMDNQPQHF.

This clone occurred once. The genes are TRBV7-8 and TRBJ1-5; D may be TRBD1 (5 bases). Germline V gene sequence: CDR1 SGHVS, CDR2 FQNEAQ. The CDR3 spans 16 residues. V lost 1 base to trimming and J lost 1 base, with 11 bases between them. CDR3 amino acids: CASSLGVKGSNQPQHF. The CDR3 DNA reads TGTGCCAGCAGCTTAGGGGTGAAGGGGAGCAATCAGCCCCAGCATTTT.

This clone has only one observation. V usage is TRBV19 and J usage is TRBJ2-7, with D tentatively TRBD1 (6 bases). V was trimmed by 3 bases and J by 2 bases, leaving 14 bases between them. The CDR3 spans 15 residues. The germline gives CDR1 LNHDA, CDR2 SQIVND (reference sequence). The CDR3 reads CASSMGRGYPYEQYF. The DNA for the CDR3 is TGTGCCAGTAGTATGGGCAGGGGATACCCCTACGAGCAGTACTTC.

The V gene is TRBV7-2, the J gene TRBJ2-3; 8 bases fit TRBD2. Trimming took 3 bases from V and 0 from J; bases not matched to a gene: 2. The V gene's germline CDR1 is SGHTA and CDR2 FQGNSA. The CDR3 contains 15 residues. CDR3 protein: CASSFASGSTDTQYF. CDR3 DNA sequence: TGTGCCAGCAGCTTCGCTAGCGGGAGCACAGATACGCAGTATTTT.

CDR3: CASSSQGGNQPQHF. CDR3 nucleotides: TGTGCCAGCAGTAGTCAGGGAGGAAATCAGCCCCAGCATTTT. The rearrangement links TRBV9 to TRBJ1-5; D perhaps matches TRBD1 (5 bases). Germline lookup yields CDR1 SGDLS and CDR2 YYNGEE. Between the trimmed V and J ends, which lost 5 bases and 4 bases, there was a span of 13 bases. CDR3 length: 14 amino acids.

CDR3 bases: TGCGCCAGCAGCTTGGCCGGGACAGGAACCGAAAAACTGTTTTTT. Its translation: CASSLAGTGTEKLFF. This chain connects TRBV5-1 to TRBJ1-4, with TRBD1 matching 8 bases. This CDR3 has 15 residues. Germline values: CDR1 SGHRS, CDR2 YFSETQ. Trimming removed 0 bases from V and 8 bases from J; junction bases left unmatched: 6.

This clone was counted a single time. The rearrangement uses TRBV6-2 or TRBV6-3 and TRBJ1-2; D is possibly TRBD1 (6 bases). Trimming left V 4 bases short and J 4 bases short, with 16 bases between. CDR1 is MNHEY and CDR2 is SVGEGT in the germline V gene. This CDR3 has 15 amino acids. The CDR3 DNA reads as TGTGCCAGCAGTTTCTCGGGACACGCGGTCTATGGCTACACCTTC. Its translation: CASSFSGHAVYGYTF.

This clone was counted a few times. V usage is TRBV5-1 and J usage is TRBJ2-5, with D uncertain. CDR1 is SGHRS and CDR2 is YFSETQ in the germline V gene. Trimming stripped 0 bases from V and 1 base from J, with 10 bases between. This CDR3 is 15 amino acids long. DNA for the CDR3: TGCGCCAGCAGCTTGGCGGCAGGCCCCCAAGAGACCCAGTACTTC. Residues: CASSLAAGPQETQYF.

The chain carries TRBV10-3 and TRBJ2-1, with D uncertain. V dropped 6 bases and J dropped 7 bases, with 13 bases sitting between them. CDR3 length: 13 amino acids. Per the germline V gene, CDR1 is ENHRY and CDR2 is SYGVKD. The DNA for the CDR3 is TGTGCCATCAGCGATCCCTACCATAATGAGCAGTTCTTC. Amino acid sequence: CAISDPYHNEQFF.

The gene calls are TRBV11-3 and TRBJ2-1; 10 bases are shared with TRBD1. Germline-derived CDR1 and CDR2 are SGHNT and YENEEA. With V trimmed by 5 bases and J by 9 bases, 10 bases remained unmatched. The CDR3 loop spans 15 amino acids. CDR3 DNA: TGTGCCAGCAGCCCCACACCCGGGACAGGGGCTGAGCAGTTCTTC. This codes for CASSPTPGTGAEQFF.

Written as DNA, the CDR3 is TGTGCCAGCAGTGACCCGCCTCCGGGGAGGTGGGAGAATGAAAAACTGTTTTTT. This codes for CASSDPPPGRWENEKLFF. The V and J genes are TRBV6-4 and TRBJ1-4; D gene unclear. The V gene's germline CDR1 is MRHNA and CDR2 SNTAGT. The V end was cut by 2 bases, the J end by 5 bases, with 21 bases between. CDR3 length equals 18 residues.

This chain joins TRBV11-2 and TRBJ2-2; possibly TRBD1 for D (6 bases). V was pared by 4 bases and J by 7 bases, with 13 bases between. From germline, CDR1 is SGHAT and CDR2 FQNNGV. The CDR3 sequence is 14 residues long. The CDR3 DNA is TGTGCCAGCAGCTCGGATCGGACAGTCGGGGAGCTGTTTTTT. Translation gives CASSSDRTVGELFF.

J is TRBJ2-1 and V is TRBV7-2; 8 bases match TRBD2. From germline, CDR1 is SGHTA and CDR2 FQGNSA. After removal of 1 base from V and 8 bases from J, the junction contained 7 bases not matched to a gene. The CDR3 totals 15 residues. CDR3 sequence (DNA): TGTGCCAGCAGCTTAGTGGGACTAGTTGGATATGAGCAGTTCTTC. This encodes CASSLVGLVGYEQFF.

The chain carries TRBV6-5 and TRBJ1-3; D is unclear. There are 14 residues in the CDR3. Trimming took 4 bases from V and 0 from J, leaving 7 bases between them. CDR1 MNHEY and CDR2 SVGAGI come from the germline V gene. DNA for the CDR3: TGTGCCAGCAGTTCCCCGGGCTCTGGAAACACCATATATTTT. It specifies CASSSPGSGNTIYF.

CDR3 amino acids: CASRQSGFSYGYTF. CDR3 coding DNA: TGTGCCAGCAGGCAATCAGGGTTCAGCTACGGCTACACCTTC. The chain is built from TRBV27 and TRBJ1-2, with TRBD1 as a possible D gene (5 bases). V gave up 6 bases and J gave up 8 bases, with 19 bases separating them. This CDR3 has 14 amino acids. The germline CDR1 and CDR2 sequences are MNHEY and SMNVEV (reference sequence).

The chain joins TRBV7-2 to TRBJ1-2; no clear D. Germline V gene sequence: CDR1 SGHTA, CDR2 FQGNSA. This CDR3 is 14 amino acids long. V lost 5 bases, J lost 5 bases, and 15 bases lay in between. CDR3 bases: TGTGCCAGCAGCGGAACCGCCTCGGGGTATGGCTACACCTTC. Protein product: CASSGTASGYGYTF. Complete variable domain (other parts from reference TRBV7-2 and TRBJ1-2): GAGVSQSPSNKVTEKGKDVELRCDPISGHTALYWYRQSLGQGLEFLIYFQGNSAPDKSGLPSDRFSAERTGGSVSTLTIQRTQQEDSAVYLCASSGTASGYGYTFGSGTRLTVV.

The rearrangement uses TRBV9 and TRBJ1-3, with unresolved D. CDR3 length equals 13 residues. CDR1 and CDR2 from the germline V gene are SGDLS and YYNGEE. V lost 6 bases and J lost 2, with 9 bases in between. CDR3 DNA: TGTGCCAGCACCGGAGGAGCTGGAAACACCATATATTTT. It specifies CASTGGAGNTIYF.

The chain couples TRBV7-9 to TRBJ2-7, with D hard to call. CDR3 length equals 15 residues. CDR1 and CDR2 (germline): SEHNR, FQNEAQ (reference sequence). V lost 8 bases and J lost 0, with 17 bases in between. The chain's CDR3 is CASAPRGTNSYEQYF. The CDR3 DNA follows: TGTGCCAGCGCACCCCGCGGCACCAACTCCTACGAGCAGTACTTC.